This TCR beta chain was profiled in a study of long-term antiretroviral therapy in people with HIV. Findings and caveats of the study: All blood samples came from the years 2004 to 2017, possibly under older ART regimens. Relative to transplant donor controls, diversity remained lower despite increasing after ART.

On this clone: Its antigen is not identified.

immunoSEQ v3.0 was run at survey level. TCRdb's copy holds only in-frame clones and misses some; the assay was immunoSEQ multiplex PCR. This table holds about 22,000 clones, 85% found once. Germline CDR1 reads WSHSY; CDR2 reads SAAADI. Trimming cost V 8 bases and J 3 bases; bases outside gene matches: 7. This CDR3 region has 14 residues. The genes are TRBV10-2 and TRBJ2-7; 10 bases map to TRBD1. The clonotype was recovered from a man between 35 and 55 years old with HIV. Sequencing was performed on unsorted PBMCs, taken 1.6 years after starting antiretroviral therapy. CDR3 protein: CASHTGTGVYEQYF. CDR3 bases: TGCGCCAGCCATACCGGGACAGGGGTCTACGAGCAGTACTTC.